The 19 T cell receptor beta chains given below trace back to one sample, sequenced in a study of identical twins. TCRdb reanalysed the 5' RACE reads using MiXCR and keeps one entry per CDR3 protein. The profile shows roughly 540,000 distinct CDR3 sequences, roughly a fifth of them singletons. In addition, the sample was reused for a study of T cells expressing NK-cell markers.

The sample comprised CD4+ T cells sorted from blood. The receptors stem from a woman aged 18-35 years in good health.

This clonotype was detected a few times. The chain has TRBV20-1 and TRBJ2-5; D is tentatively TRBD1 or TRBD2 (5 bases each). This CDR3 has 13 amino acids. Germline CDR1 DFQATT, CDR2 SNEGSKA (reference sequence). The ends were cut back, 5 bases at V and 2 bases at J, with 12 bases in the middle. The CDR3 coding sequence is TGCAGTGCTGGCTATGGGGGTCAAGAGACCCAGTACTTC. This encodes CSAGYGGQETQYF.

This chain joins TRBV6-5 and TRBJ2-5; D assignment may be TRBD1 or TRBD2 (5 bases each). V shed 4 bases and J shed 5 bases, with 17 bases lying between them. Per germline, CDR1 MNHEY and CDR2 SVGAGI. This CDR3 is 15 amino acids long. The DNA for the CDR3 is TGTGCCAGCAGTTCCTCCGGGACCGACTCCGAGACCCAGTACTTC. Its translation: CASSSSGTDSETQYF.

The CDR3 reads CASSQEPYRTSGLAGELFF. The CDR3, as DNA: TGCGCCAGCAGCCAAGAACCCTACAGGACTAGCGGGTTAGCCGGGGAGCTGTTTTTT. This chain joins TRBV4-3 and TRBJ2-2; TRBD2 matches at 11 bases. The CDR3 loop spans 19 amino acids. Germline CDR1 reads LGHNA; CDR2 reads YSLEER. Unmatched junction bases numbered 12, after V lost 0 bases and J lost 6 bases.

This clonotype was recorded at least ten times. V and J are TRBV20-1 and TRBJ2-7; 11 positions agree with TRBD2. Germline CDR1 reads DFQATT; CDR2 reads SNEGSKA (reference sequence). The CDR3 consists of 14 residues. Trimming at V came to 6 bases and at J to 3 bases, leaving 7 bases not matched to a gene. CDR3 bases: TGCAGTGCGCCTCCTAGCGGGAGGATCTACGAGCAGTACTTC. It codes for CSAPPSGRIYEQYF.

The chain links TRBV20-1 to TRBJ2-1; 9 bases fit TRBD2. Germline V gives CDR1 DFQATT, CDR2 SNEGSKA (reference sequence). CDR3 size: 15 residues. V lost 0 bases and J lost 8; bases outside the gene matches: 8. The CDR3 coding sequence is TGCAGTGCTAGAGATCCAGGCGGGAGGGGCTATGAGCAGTTCTTC. Translating gives CSARDPGGRGYEQFF.

This clonotype has ten or more counts. The gene calls are TRBV12-3 or TRBV12-4 and TRBJ2-2; D is unresolved. The length of the CDR3 is 12 residues. Trimming took 3 bases from V and 6 from J, leaving 5 bases between them. The CDR3 sequence is CASSFTAGELFF. The CDR3 DNA is TGTGCCAGCAGTTTTACGGCCGGGGAGCTGTTTTTT.

The chain employs TRBV20-1 and TRBJ2-1; the D gene is possibly TRBD2 (5 bases). Germline values: CDR1 DFQATT, CDR2 SNEGSKA (reference sequence). Trimming stripped 2 bases from V and 2 bases from J, with 13 bases between. The CDR3 spans 15 residues. The CDR3 region has the DNA TGCAGTGCTAGAACCGGGAAAGGCACCTACAATGAGCAGTTCTTC. It specifies CSARTGKGTYNEQFF.

V is TRBV15 and J is TRBJ2-7; unclear D gene. Trimming stripped 5 bases from V and 2 bases from J, with 16 bases between. The CDR3 is made up of 15 amino acids. The V gene's germline CDR1 is LNHNV and CDR2 YYDKDF (reference sequence). CDR3 nucleotides: TGTGCCACCAGCTCCCTGGGCCGTGACACCTACGAGCAGTACTTC. Amino acid sequence: CATSSLGRDTYEQYF.

The CDR3 region has the DNA TGTGCCAGCAGCGGCAAGACTAGTTCGCAAGAGACCCAGTACTTC. Translation: CASSGKTSSQETQYF. This chain connects TRBV21-1 to TRBJ2-5; the D call in the table, TRBD2, was not verified against the DNA. TRBV21-1 is termed a pseudogene. CDR3 length: 15 residues.

This clonotype has a handful of counts. The V call is TRBV3-1, the J call TRBJ1-6; D not certain. The germline V gene has CDR1 LGHDT and CDR2 YNNKEL (reference sequence). Trimming left V 2 bases short and J 10 bases short, with 12 bases between. This CDR3 region has 14 residues. The CDR3 DNA reads as TGTGCCAGCAGCCAATCAGGCTTAGGATCACCCCTCCACTTT. Translation: CASSQSGLGSPLHF.

The rearrangement links TRBV12-3 or TRBV12-4 to TRBJ1-2; perhaps TRBD1 as D (5 bases). Trimming left V 6 bases short and J 8 bases short, with 13 bases between. The CDR3 totals 12 residues. As DNA, the CDR3 is TGTGCCAGCAGCCTGCAGGGACGCGGCTACACCTTC. It is translated as CASSLQGRGYTF.

This rearrangement joins TRBV5-1 to TRBJ2-3, with a weak D call TRBD2 (6 bases). The germline V and J ends were trimmed by 1 base and 0 bases, with 18 bases remaining between them. This CDR3 spans 18 amino acids. Germline V gene data show CDR1 as SGHRS and CDR2 as YFSETQ. The CDR3 protein is CASSLKLSASVSTDTQYF. The DNA of the CDR3 is TGCGCCAGCAGCTTGAAGTTGTCGGCTAGCGTAAGCACAGATACGCAGTATTTT.

This clonotype has more than one count but fewer than ten. The V and J genes are TRBV5-8 and TRBJ2-3, with TRBD2 as a possible D gene (6 bases). CDR1 and CDR2 from the germline V gene are SGHTS and YDEGEE. Trimming took 0 bases from V and 1 from J, leaving 12 bases between them. The CDR3 contains 16 residues. CDR3 region: CASSLGRDWRTDTQYF. For the CDR3, the DNA is TGTGCCAGCAGCTTGGGACGGGACTGGCGCACAGATACGCAGTATTTT. Together with reference TRBV5-8 and TRBJ2-3, the CDR3 gives the full variable domain: EAGVTQSPTHLIKTRGQQATLRCSPISGHTSVYWYQQALGLGLQFLLWYDEGEERNRGNFPPRFSGRQFPNYSSELNVNALELEDSALYLCASSLGRDWRTDTQYFGPGTRLTVL.

This sequence joins TRBV28 and TRBJ2-7; 7 bases match TRBD2. The CDR3 sequence is 14 residues long. Losses at the gene ends were 9 bases for V and 7 bases for J; bases not matched to a gene: 15. Germline V CDR1 and CDR2: MDHEN, SYDVKM. This CDR3 is CASFESSGSREQYF. The DNA of the CDR3 is TGTGCCAGTTTCGAGTCTAGCGGTTCCCGGGAGCAGTACTTC.

This chain joins TRBV2 and TRBJ2-5; D possibly matches TRBD1 or TRBD2 (5 bases each). From germline, CDR1 is SNHLY and CDR2 FYNNEI. The CDR3 extends over 17 amino acids. Trimming removed 7 bases at V and 2 bases at J, with 23 bases between. The CDR3 here is CASNRRGRAWEQETQYF. The CDR3, as DNA: TGTGCCAGCAATCGAAGGGGAAGGGCGTGGGAGCAAGAGACCCAGTACTTC.

This chain uses TRBV7-2 with TRBJ2-6; D not certain. This CDR3 is built from 15 residues. From germline, CDR1 is SGHTA and CDR2 FQGNSA. V lost 5 bases and J lost 0, with 8 bases in between. DNA of the CDR3: TGTGCCAGCAGCCCCGTCGGCTCTGGGGCCAACGTCCTGACTTTC. This sequence encodes CASSPVGSGANVLTF.

V gene TRBV29-1 combines with J gene TRBJ2-3; tentative D call: TRBD2 (5 bases). V gave up 1 base and J gave up 4 bases, with 18 bases separating them. This CDR3 has 16 residues. Germline V lookup: CDR1 SQVTM, CDR2 ANQGSEA. The CDR3 DNA sequence: TGCAGCGTTGAAGCCCGGGCCGGGGTTAGGGCAGATACGCAGTATTTT. Residues: CSVEARAGVRADTQYF.

The chain employs TRBV7-2 and TRBJ1-5; 8 nucleotides align to TRBD1. Germline CDR1 reads SGHTA; CDR2 reads FQGNSA. The CDR3 consists of 14 residues. With 5 bases clipped from V and 6 bases from J, the junction kept 6 bases outside the gene matches. Here the CDR3 DNA reads TGTGCCAGCAGCAAGGACAGGGTCGGTCAGCCCCAGCATTTT. Translating it yields CASSKDRVGQPQHF. Based on the CDR3 plus reference TRBV7-2 and TRBJ1-5, the full variable domain is GAGVSQSPSNKVTEKGKDVELRCDPISGHTALYWYRQSLGQGLEFLIYFQGNSAPDKSGLPSDRFSAERTGGSVSTLTIQRTQQEDSAVYLCASSKDRVGQPQHFGDGTRLSIL.

This clonotype was picked up a small number of times. The J gene is TRBJ2-1, the V gene TRBV4-3; either TRBD1 or TRBD2 may fit D (5 bases each). Trimming stripped 0 bases from V and 0 bases from J, with 18 bases between. The CDR3 is 19 residues long. Germline-derived CDR1 and CDR2 are LGHNA and YSLEER. The chain's CDR3 is CASSQDYSLGTFSYNEQFF. In DNA, the CDR3 is TGCGCCAGCAGCCAAGATTACTCCCTCGGGACGTTCTCCTACAATGAGCAGTTCTTC.